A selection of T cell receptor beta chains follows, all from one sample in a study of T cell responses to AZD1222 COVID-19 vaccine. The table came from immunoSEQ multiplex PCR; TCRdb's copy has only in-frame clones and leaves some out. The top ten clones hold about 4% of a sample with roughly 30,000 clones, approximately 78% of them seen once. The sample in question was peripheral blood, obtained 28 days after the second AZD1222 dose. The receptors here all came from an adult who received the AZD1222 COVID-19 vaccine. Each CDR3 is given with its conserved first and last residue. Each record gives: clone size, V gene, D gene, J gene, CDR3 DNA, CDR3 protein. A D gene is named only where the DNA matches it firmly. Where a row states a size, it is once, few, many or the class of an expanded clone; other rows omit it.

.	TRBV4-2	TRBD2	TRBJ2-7	TGTGCCAGCAGCCAACATTCCGGGACTAGTTCTGGCGAGCAGTACTTC	CASSQHSGTSSGEQYF
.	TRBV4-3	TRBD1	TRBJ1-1	TGCGCCAGCAGCCAAGGGGACAGGGTGGTCAACACTGAAGCTTTCTTT	CASSQGDRVVNTEAFF
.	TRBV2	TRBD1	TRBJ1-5	TGTGCCAGTCAGGGGGACGATCAGCCCCAGCATTTT	CASQGDDQPQHF
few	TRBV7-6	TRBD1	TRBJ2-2	TGTGCCAGCAGCTTGCAGGGGGCAGGGTACACCGGGGAGCTGTTTTTT	CASSLQGAGYTGELFF
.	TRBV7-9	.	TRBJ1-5	TGTGCCAGCAGCCCCCGTGGAGGGCAGGGTCAGCCCCAGCATTTT	CASSPRGGQGQPQHF
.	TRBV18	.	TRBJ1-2	TGTGCCAGCTCACCACCTGCTAGGGATGGCTACACCTTC	CASSPPARDGYTF
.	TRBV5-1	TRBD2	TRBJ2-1	TGCGCCAGCAGCCCCCCTAGCGGGAGGGTTGGCAATGAGCAGTTCTTC	CASSPPSGRVGNEQFF
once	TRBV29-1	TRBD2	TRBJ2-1	TGCAGCGTTGAACGGATGTTAGCGGGGGGGAGCTCCTACAATGAGCAGTTCTTC	CSVERMLAGGSSYNEQFF
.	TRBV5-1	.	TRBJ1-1	TGCGCCAGCAGACTCACGAACACTGAAGCTTTCTTT	CASRLTNTEAFF
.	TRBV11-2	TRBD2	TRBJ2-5	TGTGCCAGCAGCTCTCCCCCCGGGCGGGAGATAGAGACCCAGTACTTC	CASSSPPGREIETQYF
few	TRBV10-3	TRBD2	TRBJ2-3	TGTGCCATCAGAGGACTAGCGGGAGTAACAGATACGCAGTATTTT	CAIRGLAGVTDTQYF
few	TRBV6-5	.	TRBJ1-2	TGTGCCAGCAGAAGGGGCACATTCTATGGCTACACCTTC	CASRRGTFYGYTF
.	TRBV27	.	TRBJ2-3	TGTGCCAGCAGTAGTATAACAGATACGCAGTATTTT	CASSSITDTQYF
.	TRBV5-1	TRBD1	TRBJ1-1	TGCGCCAGCAGCTTATCCGGGACAGGGGGAACCACTGAAGCTTTCTTT	CASSLSGTGGTTEAFF
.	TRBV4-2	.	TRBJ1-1	TGTGCCAGCAGCGACTCCCAGGGCCGTCTCTTGGGAGGCACTGAAGCTTTCTTT	CASSDSQGRLLGGTEAFF
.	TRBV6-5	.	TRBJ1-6	TGTGCCAGTACCGGGGACATCGGATCACCCCTCCACTTT	CASTGDIGSPLHF
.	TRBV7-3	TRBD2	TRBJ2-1	TGTGCCAGCAGCTTAACACCCCTAGCGGGTAATGAGCAGTTCTTC	CASSLTPLAGNEQFF
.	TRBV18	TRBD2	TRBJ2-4	TGTGCCAGCTCATCTATAGCGGGGATGAAAAACATTCAGTACTTC	CASSSIAGMKNIQYF
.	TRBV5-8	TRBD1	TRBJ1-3	TGTGCCAGCAGGAGGACAGGGGATATCACGTTCTCTGGAAACACCATATATTTT	CASRRTGDITFSGNTIYF
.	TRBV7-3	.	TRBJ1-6	TGTGCCAGCAGCTTAACAGGCAATAATTCACCCCTCCACTTT	CASSLTGNNSPLHF
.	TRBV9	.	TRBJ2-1	TGTGCCAGCAGCGTAGCCGGGGCGGCAGGGATGTATGAGCAGTTCTTC	CASSVAGAAGMYEQFF
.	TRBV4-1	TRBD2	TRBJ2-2	TGCGCCAGCAGCCAACCGGGACTAGCGGGAAAGGTAGACACCGGGGAGCTGTTTTTT	CASSQPGLAGKVDTGELFF
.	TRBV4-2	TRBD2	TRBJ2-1	TGTGCCAGCAGCCGCCCCGGACTAGAGGCAATCGAGCAGTTCTTC	CASSRPGLEAIEQFF
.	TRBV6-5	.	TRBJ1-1	TGTGCCAGCAGCCGTATAGGACAACCGAACACTGAAGCTTTCTTT	CASSRIGQPNTEAFF
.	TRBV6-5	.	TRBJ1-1	TGTGCCAGCAGTCGGGACGCTTCTAACACTGAAGCTTTCTTT	CASSRDASNTEAFF
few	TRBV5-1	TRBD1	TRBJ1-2	TGCGCCAGCAAACCGGACAGGGGGGTTAGTGGCTACACCTTC	CASKPDRGVSGYTF
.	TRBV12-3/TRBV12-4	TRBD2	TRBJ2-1	TGTGCCAGCAGTTTAAGCGGGGGGCCTGAGCAGTTCTTC	CASSLSGGPEQFF
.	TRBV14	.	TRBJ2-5	TGTGCCAGCAGCCACCCGCTAGGAGGCAAAGAGACCCAGTACTTC	CASSHPLGGKETQYF
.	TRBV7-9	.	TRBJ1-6	TGTGCCAGCAGCTTAGGGACAGCAAATTCACCCCTCCACTTT	CASSLGTANSPLHF
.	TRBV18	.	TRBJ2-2	TGTGCCAGCTCCCCCCAGCGACAAGCGAACACCGGGGAGCTGTTTTTT	CASSPQRQANTGELFF
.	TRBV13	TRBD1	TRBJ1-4	TGTGCCAGCAGCTTAGGGCCGACAGGGGGCGGTGAAAAACTGTTTTTT	CASSLGPTGGGEKLFF
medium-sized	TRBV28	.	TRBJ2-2	TGTGCCAGCAGTTCTCCGGGACAAATATCCGGGGAGCTGTTTTTT	CASSSPGQISGELFF
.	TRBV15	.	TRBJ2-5	TGTGCCACCAGCAGCCAAGGGGGTAACAACCAAGAGACCCAGTACTTC	CATSSQGGNNQETQYF
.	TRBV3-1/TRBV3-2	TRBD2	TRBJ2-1	TGTGCCAGCAGCCAAGTTTTCCAGCGGGGGGGCAATGAGCAGTTCTTC	CASSQVFQRGGNEQFF
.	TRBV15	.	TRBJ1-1	TGTGCCACCAGCAGAGATGGGCGTAGGGAAGCTTTCTTT	CATSRDGRREAFF
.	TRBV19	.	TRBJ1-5	TGTGCCAGTAAGACGGGTGTGACAGATCAGCCCCAGCATTTT	CASKTGVTDQPQHF
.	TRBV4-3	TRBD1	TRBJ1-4	TGCGCCAGCAGCCAAGACCCGACAGGGGGAACAAATGAAAAACTGTTTTTT	CASSQDPTGGTNEKLFF
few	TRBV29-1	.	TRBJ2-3	TGCAGCGTCCTTAAACAGGCGACTAGCACAGATACGCAGTATTTT	CSVLKQATSTDTQYF
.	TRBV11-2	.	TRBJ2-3	TGTGCCAGCAGCCCTTTCACAGATACGCAGTATTTT	CASSPFTDTQYF
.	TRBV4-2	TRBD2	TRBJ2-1	TGTGCCAGCAGCCAAGACCTGGGAACTAGCGGCAATGAGCAGTTCTTC	CASSQDLGTSGNEQFF
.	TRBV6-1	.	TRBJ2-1	TGTGCCAGCAGTCAAGATACCTTGAGCTCCTACAATGAGCAGTTCTTC	CASSQDTLSSYNEQFF
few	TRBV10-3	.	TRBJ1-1	TGTGCCATCAGGAGGGGGACGAACACTGAAGCTTTCTTT	CAIRRGTNTEAFF
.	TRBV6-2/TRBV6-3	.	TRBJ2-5	TGTGCCAGCAGTTCCCGGCTTCTGGGGGAGACCCAGTACTTC	CASSSRLLGETQYF
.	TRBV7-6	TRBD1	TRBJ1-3	TGTGCCAGCAGCACCCGACAGGGGTTTGGAAACACCATATATTTT	CASSTRQGFGNTIYF
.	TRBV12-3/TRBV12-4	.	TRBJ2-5	TGTGCCAGCAGTTTACAGGAGACCCAGTACTTC	CASSLQETQYF
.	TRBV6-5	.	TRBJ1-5	TGTGCCAGCAAGTATACAGGTGGGAGCAATCAGCCCCAGCATTTT	CASKYTGGSNQPQHF
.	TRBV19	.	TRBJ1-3	TGTGCCAGTAGTATCCCAGCGGCACTGACCATATATTTT	CASSIPAALTIYF
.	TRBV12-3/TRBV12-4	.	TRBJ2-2	TGTGCCAGCAGCTTGCCCCGGACCGGGGAGCTGTTTTTT	CASSLPRTGELFF
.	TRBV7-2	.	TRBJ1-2	TGTGCCAGCAGCCCAGGGGCAGCCCAACCCTATGGCTACACCTTC	CASSPGAAQPYGYTF
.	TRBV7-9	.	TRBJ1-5	TGTGCCAGCAGCAAACAGGATGGGGAAAATCAGCCCCAGCATTTT	CASSKQDGENQPQHF
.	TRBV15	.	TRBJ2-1	TGTGCCACCAGCCCTCTCTACGATGAGCAGTTCTTC	CATSPLYDEQFF
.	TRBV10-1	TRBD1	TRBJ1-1	TGCGCCAGCTCCTTCGGACAGGGGAACACTGAAGCTTTCTTT	CASSFGQGNTEAFF
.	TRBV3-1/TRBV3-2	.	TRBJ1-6	TGTGCCAGCAGCCAAGTACGGATTAATTCACCCCTCCACTTT	CASSQVRINSPLHF